This is a list of T cell receptor beta chains from one sample in a study of graft-versus-host responses after intestinal transplantation. Profiled with immunoSEQ multiplex PCR; TCRdb holds only in-frame clones, not every one. This table holds nearly 90,000 clones, 75% to 90% found once. Which antigens these TCRs recognize remains unknown. The source material was unstimulated CD8+ T cells sorted from spleen or lymph node cells, sampled before intestinal transplant. These receptors came from a human donor who received an intestinal transplant. Each CDR3 is given without its conserved first and last residue. Each record gives: D gene, J gene, clone size, V gene, CDR3 protein. D genes are given only for firm matches. Expanded clones get a size class; other rows say once, few or many, or leave the size out.

D gene: .
J gene: TRBJ2-7
clone size: .
V gene: TRBV7-3
CDR3 protein: ASSPTGRETPYEQY

D gene: TRBD1
J gene: TRBJ1-1
clone size: .
V gene: TRBV28
CDR3 protein: ASSVNRDRGPNTEAF

D gene: .
J gene: TRBJ1-4
clone size: .
V gene: TRBV4-1
CDR3 protein: ASSPNLFWRGASEKLF

D gene: TRBD1
J gene: TRBJ1-2
clone size: once
V gene: TRBV25-1
CDR3 protein: AITHPTDRALGNYGYT

D gene: TRBD2
J gene: TRBJ2-5
clone size: .
V gene: TRBV27
CDR3 protein: ASSYASGTAGY

D gene: TRBD2
J gene: TRBJ2-1
clone size: few
V gene: TRBV4-1
CDR3 protein: ASSQPAGGAEEQF

D gene: .
J gene: TRBJ1-2
clone size: .
V gene: TRBV28
CDR3 protein: ASSLVTGKYYGYT

D gene: .
J gene: TRBJ1-2
clone size: .
V gene: TRBV27
CDR3 protein: ASSLHKRWGYT

D gene: TRBD1
J gene: TRBJ1-2
clone size: once
V gene: TRBV6-5
CDR3 protein: ASSHGGQGNYGYT

D gene: .
J gene: TRBJ2-1
clone size: .
V gene: TRBV5-1
CDR3 protein: ASPRWSSYNEQF

D gene: TRBD1
J gene: TRBJ2-5
clone size: .
V gene: TRBV9
CDR3 protein: ASSVGTGGRETQY

D gene: .
J gene: TRBJ2-7
clone size: few
V gene: TRBV5-1
CDR3 protein: ASSLGGFSREQY

D gene: .
J gene: TRBJ2-7
clone size: .
V gene: TRBV4-1
CDR3 protein: ASSQMDGYEQY

D gene: .
J gene: TRBJ2-1
clone size: few
V gene: TRBV6-6
CDR3 protein: ASTGNEQF

D gene: .
J gene: TRBJ2-1
clone size: .
V gene: TRBV5-1
CDR3 protein: ASSLADYTPNEQF

D gene: .
J gene: TRBJ1-2
clone size: once
V gene: TRBV10-1
CDR3 protein: ASSRESRSRKTYGYT

D gene: .
J gene: TRBJ1-1
clone size: .
V gene: TRBV30
CDR3 protein: AWSYLTGTEAF

D gene: .
J gene: TRBJ2-7
clone size: few
V gene: TRBV6-1
CDR3 protein: ASSALHQDARGEQY

D gene: TRBD2
J gene: TRBJ2-5
clone size: .
V gene: TRBV11-2
CDR3 protein: ASSLSGLAVQETQY

D gene: .
J gene: TRBJ2-7
clone size: .
V gene: TRBV6-5
CDR3 protein: ASSLGTPYEQY

D gene: .
J gene: TRBJ2-5
clone size: once
V gene: TRBV5-1
CDR3 protein: ASSWGGGGETQY

D gene: .
J gene: TRBJ2-3
clone size: .
V gene: TRBV29-1
CDR3 protein: SVAHRQDLTDTQY

D gene: TRBD1
J gene: TRBJ1-2
clone size: .
V gene: TRBV27
CDR3 protein: ASSPSGTGGKRYGYT

D gene: .
J gene: TRBJ1-1
clone size: .
V gene: TRBV15
CDR3 protein: ATSRDWTEGNTEAF

D gene: .
J gene: TRBJ2-1
clone size: once
V gene: TRBV4-1
CDR3 protein: ASSQDPNEQF

D gene: .
J gene: TRBJ1-2
clone size: .
V gene: TRBV5-6
CDR3 protein: ASSFLGYGYT

D gene: TRBD2
J gene: TRBJ2-3
clone size: .
V gene: TRBV10-1
CDR3 protein: ASSESIFSSGSSDTQY

D gene: .
J gene: TRBJ2-7
clone size: .
V gene: TRBV19
CDR3 protein: ASSLGPGSSYEQY

D gene: TRBD2
J gene: TRBJ2-3
clone size: few
V gene: TRBV5-5
CDR3 protein: ASSHNPSGGVDTQY

D gene: TRBD2
J gene: TRBJ2-3
clone size: .
V gene: TRBV7-6
CDR3 protein: ASSLYASGGSTDTQY

D gene: TRBD1
J gene: TRBJ1-3
clone size: .
V gene: TRBV12-5
CDR3 protein: ASVHRGVGPISGNTIY

D gene: .
J gene: TRBJ2-7
clone size: .
V gene: TRBV7-9
CDR3 protein: ASSLGASSYEQY

D gene: .
J gene: TRBJ1-5
clone size: .
V gene: TRBV27
CDR3 protein: ASSLDVDQPQH

D gene: TRBD1
J gene: TRBJ1-5
clone size: .
V gene: TRBV2
CDR3 protein: ASRGDRPPLSNQPQH

D gene: TRBD2
J gene: TRBJ2-1
clone size: .
V gene: TRBV7-9
CDR3 protein: ASSPRVAGLYNEQF